The TCR beta chain under discussion was sequenced for a study of CD8+CD57+ T cells in acquired aplastic anemia. The CDR3 has 13 residues. The V gene lost 1 base and the J gene lost 4 bases, with 6 bases spanning the gap. Germline V gene sequence: CDR1 SGDLS, CDR2 YYNGEE. TCR beta VDJ and CDR3 profiles were obtained from a genomic DNA template. Each CDR3 protein gets one entry after TCRdb re-called the reads with MiXCR. The profile shows over 150,000 distinct CDR3 sequences, 63% of them singletons. Flow cytometry had shown expanded CD8+CD57+ cells in the patients chosen for sequencing. The V and J genes are TRBV9 and TRBJ1-5; no clear D. The sequenced sample was sorted CD4+, CD8+, or CD8+CD57+ T cells (not recorded which) from PBMCs. This sequence originates from a human donor with aplastic anemia. The CDR3 sequence is CASSVSGNQPQHF. The CDR3, as DNA: TGTGCCAGCAGCGTATCGGGTAATCAGCCCCAGCATTTT.